The 19 T cell receptor beta chains below all came from one sample that was sequenced in a study of control samples from healthy donors and cancer patients. The protocol was immunoSEQ multiplex PCR, while the TCRdb copy is restricted to in-frame clones and leaves out a portion. The sample lists about 160,000 clones, 80% to 90% seen once, with around 12% in the top ten. The material sequenced was blood. These receptors originate from a man aged 25-45 years in good health.

The rearrangement links TRBV2 to TRBJ1-5; 8 positions agree with TRBD1. There are 16 residues in the CDR3. Germline CDR1 is SNHLY and CDR2 is FYNNEI. J was trimmed by 2 bases and V by 5 bases; bases with no gene match: 8. In nucleotides, the CDR3 is TGTGCCAGCAGTCGAGGACAGGGACTCGGCAATCAGCCCCAGCATTTT. The encoded protein is CASSRGQGLGNQPQHF. Full variable domain (rest looked up from reference TRBV2 and TRBJ1-5): EPEVTQTPSHQVTQMGQEVILRCVPISNHLYFYWYRQILGQKVEFLVSFYNNEISEKSEIFDDQFSVERPDGSNFTLKIRSTKLEDSAMYFCASSRGQGLGNQPQHFGDGTRLSIL.

The CDR3 coding sequence is TGTGCCAGCAGTCCCCTTGGACAGGGGGCGCCCCAAAACTATGGCTACACCTTC. Its translation is CASSPLGQGAPQNYGYTF. The J gene is TRBJ1-2, the V gene TRBV6-6; TRBD1 matches 11 bases. Per germline, CDR1 MNHNY and CDR2 SVGAGI (reference sequence). This CDR3 has 18 residues. V dropped 5 bases and J dropped 2; count of bases not matched to a gene: 13.

This clone was detected a few times. J is TRBJ2-7 and V is TRBV2; 7 positions agree with TRBD1. The CDR3 is 17 amino acids. The J segment lost 1 base and the V segment lost 5 bases, leaving 14 bases of the junction unmatched. Germline assignment: CDR1 SNHLY and CDR2 FYNNEI. The chain's CDR3 is CASSQTRFRDSSYEQYF. The CDR3 region has the DNA TGTGCCAGCAGTCAAACCCGGTTCCGGGACAGTTCCTACGAGCAGTACTTC. Full variable domain (rest looked up from reference TRBV2 and TRBJ2-7): EPEVTQTPSHQVTQMGQEVILRCVPISNHLYFYWYRQILGQKVEFLVSFYNNEISEKSEIFDDQFSVERPDGSNFTLKIRSTKLEDSAMYFCASSQTRFRDSSYEQYFGPGTRLTVT.

This clone appeared a single time. The genes are TRBV19 and TRBJ1-4; 10 nucleotides match TRBD1. CDR3 size: 15 residues. The germline CDR1 and CDR2 sequences are LNHDA and SQIVND (reference sequence). J gave up 6 bases and V 3 bases, and 4 bases lay outside the gene matches. The CDR3 coding sequence is TGTGCCAGTAGTATCGCCGGGACAGGGGATGAAAAACTGTTTTTT. Encoded protein: CASSIAGTGDEKLFF.

The V and J genes are TRBV28 and TRBJ1-2; D unclear. Between the trimmed V and J ends, which lost 4 bases and 4 bases, there was a span of 16 bases. CDR3 length equals 15 residues. Germline V gene lookup returns CDR1 MDHEN and CDR2 SYDVKM. This chain's CDR3 is CASSSPGSGSYGYTF. The CDR3 coding sequence is TGTGCCAGCAGTTCCCCGGGGAGTGGGAGCTATGGCTACACCTTC.

This chain connects TRBV24-1 to TRBJ1-2; 7 bases align to TRBD1. V was pared by 3 bases and J by 4 bases, with 7 bases of the junction left unmatched. The germline gives CDR1 KGHDR, CDR2 SFDVKD. The CDR3 sequence is 15 residues long. The chain's CDR3 is CATSDGAGGAYGYTF. In nucleotides, the CDR3 is TGTGCCACCAGTGATGGGGCAGGGGGTGCCTATGGCTACACCTTC.

The chain recombines TRBV6-5 with TRBJ1-1; D possibly corresponds to TRBD1 (5 bases). V was pared by 10 bases and J by 5 bases, with 20 bases between. Germline V gene lookup returns CDR1 MNHEY and CDR2 SVGAGI. The CDR3 consists of 14 residues. The CDR3 region has the DNA TGTGCCACCTCGCTGACGGGGGGGTGGACTGAAGCTTTCTTT. This gives the protein CATSLTGGWTEAFF.

This sequence joins TRBV5-1 and TRBJ2-5; D call uncertain. Germline V gene sequence: CDR1 SGHRS, CDR2 YFSETQ. The V end was cut by 4 bases, the J end by 4 bases, with 11 bases between. This CDR3 has 13 amino acids. The CDR3 coding sequence is TGCGCCAGCAGCCGCTCGAGGATAGAGACCCAGTACTTC. Its translation: CASSRSRIETQYF. Full variable domain (outside the CDR3, taken from reference TRBV5-1 and TRBJ2-5): KAGVTQTPRYLIKTRGQQVTLSCSPISGHRSVSWYQQTPGQGLQFLFEYFSETQRNKGNFPGRFSGRQFSNSRSEMNVSTLELGDSALYLCASSRSRIETQYFGPGTRLLVL.

The chain has TRBV18 and TRBJ1-4, with D maybe TRBD1 (5 bases). This CDR3 region has 13 residues. Trimming pared 5 bases from V and 10 bases from J, leaving 14 bases between. In germline, CDR1 is KGHSH, CDR2 LQKENI. The chain's CDR3 is CASSSNPGGKLFF. The CDR3 nucleotides are TGTGCCAGCTCATCCAATCCTGGGGGAAAACTGTTTTTT.

The rearrangement links TRBV6-4 to TRBJ2-3; D ambiguous. Germline V CDR1 and CDR2: MRHNA, SNTAGT. The V end was cut by 4 bases, the J end by 4 bases, with 9 bases between. The CDR3 loop spans 13 amino acids. The CDR3 spells CASSANPPDTQYF. CDR3 DNA sequence: TGTGCCAGCAGTGCAAACCCCCCAGATACGCAGTATTTT.

V usage is TRBV12-5 and J usage is TRBJ2-1; TRBD1 aligns across 7 bases. The junction had 11 bases not matched to a gene; V was cut back by 5 bases and J by 7 bases. The CDR3 covers 15 residues. The germline CDR1 and CDR2 sequences are LGHNT and FRNRAP. The CDR3 here is CASGTDRALGNEQFF. The CDR3 DNA reads as TGTGCTAGTGGTACCGACAGGGCCCTGGGTAATGAGCAGTTCTTC.

This chain uses TRBV7-8 with TRBJ1-6; D ambiguous. The germline V and J ends were trimmed by 5 bases and 9 bases, with 20 bases remaining between them. The CDR3 length is 16 residues. The germline V gene encodes CDR1 SGHVS and CDR2 FQNEAQ. CDR3 loop: CASSKENRNRPSPLHF. The DNA for the CDR3 is TGTGCCAGCAGCAAAGAAAATAGGAATAGACCTTCACCCCTCCACTTT.

The rearrangement uses TRBV15 and TRBJ1-3; D remains unclear. Trimming stripped 0 bases from V and 4 bases from J, with 10 bases between. This CDR3 has 15 amino acids. Germline lookup yields CDR1 LNHNV and CDR2 YYDKDF (reference sequence). The CDR3 coding sequence is TGTGCCACCAGCAGAGACACAATTGCAGGAAACACCATATATTTT. Translation gives CATSRDTIAGNTIYF.

In its sample, this clone was seen once. The J gene is TRBJ2-1, the V gene TRBV7-8; TRBD2 aligns across 12 bases. The CDR3 totals 15 residues. V trimming: 5 bases; J trimming: 7 bases; junction bases outside the gene matches: 6. CDR1 SGHVS and CDR2 FQNEAQ come from the germline V gene. This CDR3 is CASSQGLAGGNEQFF. In DNA form, the CDR3 reads TGTGCCAGCAGCCAGGGACTAGCGGGTGGGAATGAGCAGTTCTTC.

This clone was seen only a few times. The chain employs TRBV6-1 and TRBJ1-5; 10 bases map to TRBD1. V gave up 3 bases and J gave up 7 bases; unmatched junction bases: 6. The length of the CDR3 is 15 residues. The V gene's germline CDR1 is MNHNS and CDR2 SASEGT. CDR3 sequence reads: CASSDAPTGGQPQHF. In nucleotides, the CDR3 is TGTGCCAGCAGTGACGCTCCGACAGGGGGCCAGCCCCAGCATTTT.

V usage is TRBV27 and J usage is TRBJ1-2; 10 bases align to TRBD1. CDR1 and CDR2 (germline): MNHEY, SMNVEV (reference sequence). V lost 6 bases and J lost 6; bases outside the gene matches: 7. The CDR3 consists of 14 residues. DNA for the CDR3: TGTGCCAGCAGGCAGGACAGGGGGGATAATGGCTACACCTTC. Its protein is CASRQDRGDNGYTF.

The chain links TRBV28 to TRBJ2-1; TRBD2 matches 9 bases. V gave up 7 bases and J gave up 4 bases; unmatched junction bases: 5. Germline V gene lookup returns CDR1 MDHEN and CDR2 SYDVKM. The CDR3 consists of 14 residues. CDR3 amino acids: CASITSGPYNEQFF. The CDR3 DNA reads TGTGCCAGCATTACTAGCGGGCCTTACAATGAGCAGTTCTTC.

V usage is TRBV5-1 and J usage is TRBJ1-2; D is perhaps TRBD1 (5 bases). V was clipped by 0 bases and J by 8 bases, with 11 bases between them. The length of the CDR3 is 13 residues. Germline values: CDR1 SGHRS, CDR2 YFSETQ. CDR3 region: CASSLAQGPGYTF. DNA for the CDR3: TGCGCCAGCAGCTTGGCTCAGGGTCCCGGCTACACCTTC.

The rearrangement uses TRBV9 and TRBJ2-7; D is possibly TRBD1 (6 bases). Germline CDR1 SGDLS, CDR2 YYNGEE. Trimming removed 0 bases at V and 3 bases at J, with 28 bases between. The CDR3 is 20 residues long. CDR3 sequence reads: CASSVGLPGGRREKSYEQYF. CDR3 nucleotides: TGTGCCAGCAGCGTAGGCTTGCCTGGGGGCCGCAGGGAAAAAAGCTACGAGCAGTACTTC.